This T cell receptor beta chain was observed in a study of T-cell reconstitution after alpha-beta-depleted transplantation in children. Whole-study results and caveats: Several hundred graft clones that had expanded were reportedly the source of alpha-beta T cells about two months after transplant.

This sample's TCRbeta library carried unique molecular identifier barcodes. MiXCR was run by TCRdb on the PCR reads, yielding one entry per CDR3 protein. The top ten clones hold about 2% of a sample with about 640,000 distinct CDR3 sequences, over 10% of them seen once. Trimming shortened V by 3 bases and J by 4 bases, and 6 bases separated the two germline ends. The CDR3 runs 12 residues. Comment on this clonotype: Its matching antigen is unknown.

The chain links TRBV12-3 or TRBV12-4 to TRBJ1-2, with D unresolved. The source was PBMCs, mostly from graft donor cells, collected 360 days after TCRalphabeta/CD19-depleted stem cell transplant. This clonotype originated in a male patient between 5 and 17 years old who had a stem cell transplant for acute myeloid leukemia, so the T cells may come from the graft donor. The CDR3 here is CASSFRFYGYTF. The CDR3 nucleotides read TGTGCCAGCAGTTTTAGGTTCTATGGCTACACCTTC.